A selection of T cell receptor beta chains follows, all from one sample in a study of identical twins. TCRdb reanalysed the 5' RACE reads using MiXCR and keeps one entry per CDR3 protein. The sample has about 570,000 distinct CDR3 sequences; 9.5% to 10% are singletons. This same sample was also taken into another study, of yellow fever vaccine responses in identical twins.

Material: PBMCs. The receptors shown here come from a woman between 18 and 29 years old in good health. Both conserved end residues are trimmed from each CDR3.

V gene: TRBV24-1
CDR3 protein: ATSDLRGSSTDTQY

V gene: TRBV7-9
CDR3 protein: ASRPGLAGGPRETQY

V gene: TRBV2
CDR3 protein: ARGIDYNEQF

V gene: TRBV11-1
CDR3 protein: ASSSARDRVRPGANVLT

V gene: TRBV7-2
CDR3 protein: ASSLALNEFGEQY

V gene: TRBV28
CDR3 protein: ASSSGQRNTEAF

V gene: TRBV7-2
CDR3 protein: ASSLAGGWYNEQF

V gene: TRBV5-1
CDR3 protein: ASSPGGPTEAF

V gene: TRBV3-1
CDR3 protein: ASSHTGGSGNEQF

V gene: TRBV19
CDR3 protein: ASSIFGTGAYEQY

V gene: TRBV6-1
CDR3 protein: ASRQTSGTTYEQY

V gene: TRBV20-1
CDR3 protein: SATGLAALQGYNEQF

V gene: TRBV27
CDR3 protein: ASSFFTSGAPYEQY

V gene: TRBV9
CDR3 protein: ASSVHGLDYEQY

V gene: TRBV15
CDR3 protein: ATSSRQAFSGANVLT

V gene: TRBV6-2/TRBV6-3
CDR3 protein: ASSYNSLVSALLGAGELF

V gene: TRBV24-1
CDR3 protein: ATSQTGVRGNEQF

V gene: TRBV20-1
CDR3 protein: SAPLPTSGINNEQF

V gene: TRBV11-1
CDR3 protein: ASSFGIQETQY

V gene: TRBV25-1
CDR3 protein: ASTSFKNIQY

V gene: TRBV5-1
CDR3 protein: ASRPGLAGHNEQF

V gene: TRBV6-5
CDR3 protein: ASALDHNEQF

V gene: TRBV7-8
CDR3 protein: ASSLRLAGGPHEQY

V gene: TRBV9
CDR3 protein: ASSNTGTVGQF

V gene: TRBV3-1
CDR3 protein: ASSQGSAGPREQF

V gene: TRBV12-3/TRBV12-4
CDR3 protein: ASSPNRGTSGTYNEQF

V gene: TRBV7-8
CDR3 protein: ASSLGTRLGSGELF

V gene: TRBV24-1
CDR3 protein: ATSDGGDYEQY

V gene: TRBV20-1
CDR3 protein: SARVGREQY

V gene: TRBV24-1
CDR3 protein: ATSEGPVQETQY

V gene: TRBV6-5
CDR3 protein: ASTSSYNEQF

V gene: TRBV2
CDR3 protein: AICTSGLLAGGGTDTQY

V gene: TRBV29-1
CDR3 protein: SVVRGANYGYT

V gene: TRBV7-9
CDR3 protein: ASTWTSGTGKF

V gene: TRBV7-3
CDR3 protein: ASSSSSGQYSYNEQF

V gene: TRBV5-1
CDR3 protein: ASSRTPSGSRTDTQY

V gene: TRBV4-2
CDR3 protein: ASSQPGRGLANYGYT

V gene: TRBV7-8
CDR3 protein: ASSLVGQGYSNQPQH

V gene: TRBV5-4
CDR3 protein: ASSFRDYTEAF

V gene: TRBV7-3
CDR3 protein: ASSLTGYKDEQF

V gene: TRBV4-3
CDR3 protein: ASAPGSVSYNEQF